This entry describes one TCR beta chain. The data originate from a study of shared clonotypes between healthy human individuals. The assay was immunoSEQ multiplex PCR, and TCRdb's table has in-frame clones only and misses some. The table lists around 480,000 clones, about 80% of them singletons. The specimen was PBMCs. The sequence was obtained from a middle-aged woman in good health. Some clones in this sample may be carry-over from other donors' samples.

CDR3 DNA sequence: TGTGCCATCAGTTTATCGGGGGAAGGTGAAAAACTGTTTTTT. It is translated as CAISLSGEGEKLFF. The chain couples TRBV10-3 to TRBJ1-4, with a tentative D call TRBD1 (5 bases). The CDR3 loop spans 14 amino acids. The germline V and J ends were trimmed by 5 bases and 7 bases, with 14 bases remaining between them. CDR1 is ENHRY, CDR2 SYGVKD, per germline.